Presented here are 8 T cell receptor beta chains from one specimen sequenced in a study of blood T cells in healthy people across ages. The authors ran a second PCR of about 6 to 11 cycles using a sample-barcoded 5' primer and a J-beta primer mix. One entry per CDR3 protein, called by TCRdb with MiXCR from the 5' RACE reads. The sample shows 380,000 or so distinct CDR3 sequences, more than 45% of them seen only once. The sequenced material came from blood. The source of these receptors is a man in his fifties or sixties in good health.

This clonotype was observed at least ten times. This may stem from a read error, because a much larger clone lies one nucleotide away. For the CDR3, the DNA is TGCAGTGTGGGAGTGACGGCTAGCGGGGGTGTAGAGTATTTT. Translated: CSVGVTASGGVEYF. The rearrangement uses TRBV20-1 and TRBJ2-3; TRBD2 matches 10 bases. The junction had 17 bases not matched to a gene; V was cut back by 7 bases and J by 13 bases. This CDR3 is built from 14 residues. The V gene's germline CDR1 is DFQATT and CDR2 SNEGSKA (reference sequence).

The chain carries TRBV15 and TRBJ2-3; the D is unclear. Trimming stripped 1 base from V and 0 bases from J, with 11 bases between. The CDR3 runs 16 residues. Germline V lookup: CDR1 LNHNV, CDR2 YYDKDF (reference sequence). The CDR3 loop reads CATSRVWATSTDTQYF. The CDR3 DNA is TGTGCCACCAGCAGAGTTTGGGCGACGAGCACAGATACGCAGTATTTT.

The CDR3: CASSSVEKVQYF. CDR3 sequence (DNA): TGTGCCAGCAGTTCAGTCGAGAAGGTCCAGTACTTC. J is TRBJ2-5 and V is TRBV6-5; D uncertain. Between the trimmed V and J ends, which lost 4 bases and 10 bases, there was a span of 13 bases. Germline lookup yields CDR1 MNHEY and CDR2 SVGAGI. The CDR3 is 12 residues long.

This clonotype was found a few times. This chain joins TRBV7-2 and TRBJ2-5, with a possible D match to TRBD2 (6 bases). The CDR3 length is 13 residues. V was cut by 1 base and J by 13 bases, with 16 bases left in between. Germline V gives CDR1 SGHTA, CDR2 FQGNSA. The CDR3 is CASSLGGSSDGYF. CDR3 nucleotides: TGTGCCAGCAGCTTAGGGGGTTCTAGCGACGGGTACTTC. Drawing the rest from reference TRBV7-2 and TRBJ2-5, the complete variable domain is GAGVSQSPSNKVTEKGKDVELRCDPISGHTALYWYRQSLGQGLEFLIYFQGNSAPDKSGLPSDRFSAERTGGSVSTLTIQRTQQEDSAVYLCASSLGGSSDGYFGPGTRLLVL.

In this sample, this clonotype turned up a few times. The chain couples TRBV10-2 to TRBJ2-7; D unclear. CDR3 size: 13 residues. Germline CDR1 is WSHSY and CDR2 is SAAADI. V gave up 7 bases and J gave up 3 bases, with 13 bases separating them. CDR3 sequence reads: CASIGDMIYEQYF. The CDR3 DNA sequence: TGCGCCAGCATCGGCGACATGATCTACGAGCAGTACTTC.

This chain joins TRBV12-3 or TRBV12-4 and TRBJ2-1, with TRBD1 identical over 8 bases. V shed 5 bases and J 7 bases; nucleotides not matched to a gene: 10. The CDR3 runs 15 residues. In nucleotides, the CDR3 is TGTGCCAGCAGTGAAAGGACAGGGAGTTGGAATGAGCAGTTCTTC. This codes for CASSERTGSWNEQFF.

The chain combines TRBV5-1 with TRBJ2-1, with TRBD2 matching over 14 bases. The germline V gene encodes CDR1 SGHRS and CDR2 YFSETQ. The CDR3 sequence is 14 residues long. Trimming removed 5 bases from V and 10 bases from J; junction bases left unmatched: 5. Here the CDR3 DNA reads TGCGCCAGCAGTGGGACTAGCGGGAGCATGGAGCAGTTCTTC. Encoded protein: CASSGTSGSMEQFF. Supplemented by reference TRBV5-1 and TRBJ2-1, the full variable domain reads KAGVTQTPRYLIKTRGQQVTLSCSPISGHRSVSWYQQTPGQGLQFLFEYFSETQRNKGNFPGRFSGRQFSNSRSEMNVSTLELGDSALYLCASSGTSGSMEQFFGPGTRLTVL.

This clonotype has ten or more counts. The genes are TRBV20-1 and TRBJ2-1, with a tentative D call TRBD2 (6 bases). Per the germline V gene, CDR1 is DFQATT and CDR2 is SNEGSKA (reference sequence). Trimming left V 5 bases short and J 5 bases short, with 13 bases between. The CDR3 consists of 13 residues. The CDR3 region is CSAQRVQNNEQFF. The CDR3 DNA is TGCAGTGCTCAGCGGGTGCAAAACAATGAGCAGTTCTTC.